This record looks at one TCR beta chain sequence and its context. Its specificity is not known. The data derive from a study of Ad26.COV2.S vaccination and SARS-CoV-2 variants. Study findings and constraints: Vaccinees and placebo recipients showed similar non-spike TCR breadth.

CDR3 length: 17 amino acids. The V gene lost 0 bases and the J gene lost 0 bases, with 13 bases spanning the gap. Germline lookup yields CDR1 SGHRS and CDR2 YFSETQ. Data came from immunoSEQ multiplex PCR; TCRdb stores just in-frame clones and leaves some out. The table has about 350,000 clones, about 88% seen once; the top ten hold 3% to 4%. The treatment denotes: 19 received Ad26.COV2.S at low or high dose, single or two shots; 5 received placebo; per-sample allocation not given. After the first vaccine or placebo injection, samples were drawn on day 63. The sequencing used peripheral blood, collected in a trial of Ad26.COV2.S vaccine versus placebo. The chain is built from TRBV5-1 and TRBJ1-5, with TRBD1 as a possible D gene (5 bases). The TCR comes from a person aged 18 to 59 who received the Ad26.COV2.S COVID-19 vaccine or a placebo. In DNA form, the CDR3 reads TGCGCCAGCAGCTTGGCGGGGGGTCCCTATAGCAATCAGCCCCAGCATTTT. This gives the protein CASSLAGGPYSNQPQHF.